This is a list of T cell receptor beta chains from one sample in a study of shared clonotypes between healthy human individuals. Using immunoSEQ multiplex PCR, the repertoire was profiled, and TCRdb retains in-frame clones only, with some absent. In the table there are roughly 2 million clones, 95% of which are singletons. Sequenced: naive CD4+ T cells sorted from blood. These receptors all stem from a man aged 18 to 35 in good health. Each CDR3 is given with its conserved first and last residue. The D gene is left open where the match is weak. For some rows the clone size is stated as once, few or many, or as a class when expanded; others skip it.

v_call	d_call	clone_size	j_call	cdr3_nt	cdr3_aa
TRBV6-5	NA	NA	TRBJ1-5	TGTGCCAGCGGGGGGGCAAATAGCAATCAGCCCCAGCATTTT	CASGGANSNQPQHF
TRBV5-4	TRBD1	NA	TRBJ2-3	TGTGCCAGCAGCAACCGGGACAGGGGGCAGGATACGCAGTATTTT	CASSNRDRGQDTQYF
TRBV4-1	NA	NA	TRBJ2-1	TGCGCCAGCAGCCAACTCACAGGGAGCTCCTACAATGAGCAGTTCTTC	CASSQLTGSSYNEQFF
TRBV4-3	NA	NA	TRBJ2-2	TGCGCCAGCAGCCAAGTTTTGAACACCGGGGAGCTGTTTTTT	CASSQVLNTGELFF
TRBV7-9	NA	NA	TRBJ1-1	TGTGCCAGCAGCCCCTTTTCTGAAGCTTTCTTT	CASSPFSEAFF
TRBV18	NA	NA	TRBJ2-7	TGTGCCAGCTCACCAGATGGGGGGTTGGGATCCTACGAGCAGTACTTC	CASSPDGGLGSYEQYF
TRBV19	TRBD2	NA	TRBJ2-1	TGTGCCAGTAGTGAACTAGCGGGAGGCTCCTACAATGAGCAGTTCTTC	CASSELAGGSYNEQFF
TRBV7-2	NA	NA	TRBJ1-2	TGTGCCAGCAGCCGGGGAGGCACTAACTATGGCTACACCTTC	CASSRGGTNYGYTF
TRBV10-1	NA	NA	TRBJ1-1	TGCGCCAGCAGTGAGGAATACAGGGCGCGGGCTTTCTTT	CASSEEYRARAFF
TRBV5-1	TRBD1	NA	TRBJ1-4	TGCGCCAGCGCCACACCAACAGGGGTGGCTAATGAAAAACTGTTTTTT	CASATPTGVANEKLFF
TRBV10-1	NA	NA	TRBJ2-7	TGCGCCAGCACCCTCGACAAGACCTACGAGCAGTACTTC	CASTLDKTYEQYF
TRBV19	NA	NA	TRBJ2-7	TGTGCCAGTAGTATTACGGACAGTGTTTTCCAGTACGAGCAGTACTTC	CASSITDSVFQYEQYF
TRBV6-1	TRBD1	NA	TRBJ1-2	TGTGCCAGCAGTACGGACAGGGGGCATGGCTACACCTTC	CASSTDRGHGYTF
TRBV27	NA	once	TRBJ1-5	TGTGCCAGCAGTGTTGTCGGGAATCAGCCCCAGCATTTT	CASSVVGNQPQHF
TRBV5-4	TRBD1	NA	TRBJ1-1	TGTGCCAGCAGCCGCAGACAGGGGGCGAACACTGAAGCTTTCTTT	CASSRRQGANTEAFF
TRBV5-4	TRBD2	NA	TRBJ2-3	TGTGCCAGCAGCTCGGCGGGGGGCACAGATACGCAGTATTTT	CASSSAGGTDTQYF